This T cell receptor (beta chain) was observed in a study of control samples from healthy donors and cancer patients. V lost 4 bases, J lost 5 bases, and 7 bases stayed unmatched. Per germline, CDR1 SGHTA and CDR2 FQGNSA. This CDR3 region has 15 residues. Assay: immunoSEQ multiplex PCR; the TCRdb copy retains only in-frame clones and omits some. The table includes 210,000 or so clones, about 89% detected once. The sequence derives from a man aged 25-45 years in good health. Sample: blood. The J gene is TRBJ2-4, the V gene TRBV7-2; 8 bases map to TRBD1. The CDR3, as DNA: TGTGCCAGCAGCTCCAGGGGGCCCAGAGAAAACATTCAGTACTTC. It translates to CASSSRGPRENIQYF.